Following are 32 T cell receptor beta chains from one sample sequenced in a study of CD4 and CD8 cells across lung adenocarcinoma regions. TCRdb reanalysed the PCR reads using MiXCR and keeps one entry per CDR3 protein. The table records about 4,400 distinct CDR3 sequences, 45% to 60% of them present only once. Sequencing was done on a sample of CD4+ T cells from the center of a lung tumor. The receptors stem from a female donor with lung adenocarcinoma. The CD4 and CD8 labels of this study may be unreliable.

This clonotype was counted a few times. CDR3 nucleotides: TGTGCCAGCAGCTCAATGCAAATCTACGAGCAGTACTTC. This gives the protein CASSSMQIYEQYF. The V gene is TRBV7-2, the J gene TRBJ2-1; D not resolved. The DNA end is more similar to TRBJ2-7, so the J call may be wrong. This CDR3 comprises 13 residues. The V gene's germline CDR1 is SGHTA and CDR2 FQGNSA.

The CDR3 DNA is TGTGCCAGCAGTGGAGAGGGGCACGGGGGCCGTGTTGGGGAGACCCAGTACTTC. It yields the protein CASSGEGHGGRVGETQYF. This chain links TRBV25-1 with TRBJ2-5; D possibly uses TRBD1 or TRBD2 (6 bases each). V lost 4 bases to trimming and J lost 5 bases, with 26 bases between them. CDR3 length: 18 amino acids. The germline V gene encodes CDR1 MGHDK and CDR2 SYGVNS.

The table lists this clonotype with a few counts. With a much larger clone just one base away, this may be a read error. V and J are TRBV6-1 and TRBJ2-1; D is unclear. The CDR3 contains 14 residues. V was clipped by 1 base and J by 7 bases, with 11 bases between them. Germline CDR1 is MNHNS and CDR2 is SASEGT. The CDR3 DNA sequence: TGTGCCAGCAGTGAAGTTGCCAAAGCGAATGAGCAGTTCTTC. The encoded protein is CASSEVAKANEQFF.

The J gene is TRBJ2-3, the V gene TRBV5-1; either TRBD1 or TRBD2 may fit D (6 bases each). The end of the DNA fits TRBJ2-1 better, so the J call may be wrong. The CDR3 sequence is 15 residues long. The germline CDR1 and CDR2 sequences are SGHRS and YFSETQ. The DNA of the CDR3 is TGCGCCAGCAGCCTGGGCCCAGGGGCGGGAAATGAGCAGTTCTTC. Translated: CASSLGPGAGNEQFF.

This clonotype is medium-sized (0.01 to 0.1%) within its sample. The chain links TRBV6-1 to TRBJ2-1; no firm D call. The assigned J gene may be wrong: the sequence end matches TRBJ2-7 better. The germline V gene has CDR1 MNHNS and CDR2 SASEGT. The CDR3 spans 17 residues. In DNA form, the CDR3 reads TGTGCCAGCAGCACCACAACCGACCCTTACAGCCGCTACGAGCAGTACTTC. It translates to CASSTTTDPYSRYEQYF.

By its share, this clonotype is medium-sized. The rearrangement uses TRBV10-2 and TRBJ2-7, with D hard to call. Germline-derived CDR1 and CDR2 are WSHSY and SAAADI. V lost 2 bases and J 0 bases, leaving 11 bases between the germline ends. The CDR3 loop spans 15 amino acids. CDR3 in DNA: TGCGCCAGCAGTGAGATGTCGACGGTCTCCTACGAGCAGTACTTC. Its protein is CASSEMSTVSYEQYF.

The rearrangement links TRBV6-1 to TRBJ2-5; 11 bases align to TRBD2. The end of the DNA fits TRBJ2-7 better, so the J call may be wrong. This CDR3 comprises 14 residues. The germline gives CDR1 MNHNS, CDR2 SASEGT. This CDR3 reads CASGLAGGLGEQYF. The CDR3 DNA follows: TGTGCCAGCGGCCTAGCGGGAGGTCTTGGCGAGCAGTACTTC.

By share, this clonotype counts as medium-sized (0.01 to 0.1%). The chain recombines TRBV6-5 with TRBJ2-1; 7 bases line up with TRBD2. Germline trimming cut 2 bases from V and 5 bases from J; bases unmatched to any gene: 15. The CDR3 totals 18 residues. Germline loops: CDR1 MNHEY, CDR2 SVGAGI. For the CDR3, the DNA is TGTGCCAGCAGTTACGGACCCCTGGGAGTAGCGGGCAACAATGAGCAGTTCTTC. It encodes CASSYGPLGVAGNNEQFF.

The V call is TRBV4-1, the J call TRBJ2-5; D unresolved. The end of the DNA fits TRBJ2-1 better, so the J call may be wrong. The germline gives CDR1 MGHRA, CDR2 YSYEKL. CDR3 length equals 15 residues. The CDR3 DNA sequence: TGCGCCAGCAGCCAAGATATTCGGCCAGTGGATGAGCAGTTCTTC. Protein product: CASSQDIRPVDEQFF.

This chain joins TRBV6-1 and TRBJ2-2; the match to TRBD1 covers 8 bases. CDR1 MNHNS and CDR2 SASEGT come from the germline V gene. CDR3 size: 16 residues. Trimming removed 5 bases from V and 2 bases from J; junction bases left unmatched: 7. CDR3 nucleotide sequence: TGTGCCAGCAGTACCCGGACAGGGACAAACACCGGGGAGCTGTTTTTT. Encoded protein: CASSTRTGTNTGELFF.

As concerns this clonotype: A read error may explain this, as a much larger clone is one base away. The chain joins TRBV6-4 to TRBJ2-3, with D perhaps TRBD1 or TRBD2 (7 bases each). CDR1 is MRHNA, CDR2 SNTAGT, per germline. The CDR3 length is 15 residues. Trimming cost V 6 bases and J 5 bases, with 18 bases left between them. CDR3 DNA sequence: TGTGCCAGCAGCCCCGACAGGGAGGGAGAAGATACGCAGTATTTT. Residues: CASSPDREGEDTQYF.

This chain uses TRBV15 with TRBJ2-1, with D possibly being TRBD1 (5 bases). The J call could be wrong; TRBJ2-5 is a better fit for the DNA end. The CDR3 sequence is 14 residues long. The V gene's germline CDR1 is LNHNV and CDR2 YYDKDF (reference sequence). CDR3 region: CATSRYTGQETQYF. DNA of the CDR3: TGTGCCACCAGCAGATATACAGGCCAAGAGACCCAGTACTTC.

This chain connects TRBV15 to TRBJ2-4, with 8 positions matching TRBD1. V lost 0 bases to trimming and J lost 13 bases; unmatched junction nucleotides: 11. The CDR3 contains 15 residues. Germline V gives CDR1 LNHNV, CDR2 YYDKDF (reference sequence). This CDR3 is CATSRDSTGGTEQYF. The CDR3 DNA reads TGTGCCACCAGCAGAGATTCTACAGGGGGAACTGAGCAGTACTTC.

By share of the sample, this clonotype is medium-sized. This chain joins TRBV6-1 and TRBJ1-3; TRBD1 aligns across 9 bases. The CDR3 consists of 14 residues. The V and J ends lost 7 bases and 7 bases, in that order; junction bases with no gene match: 8. Germline V gene sequence: CDR1 MNHNS, CDR2 SASEGT. As DNA, the CDR3 is TGTGCCAGCACCCCGGGACAGGGTAGCAACACCATATATTTT. Translating gives CASTPGQGSNTIYF.

This sequence joins TRBV12-3 or TRBV12-4 and TRBJ2-1, with 10 bases identical to TRBD2. CDR3 length: 15 residues. V shed 1 base, J shed 9 bases, and the junction held 6 bases outside the gene matches. The CDR3 coding sequence is TGTGCCAGCAGTTTAGGGCTAGCGGGAGAAAGTGAGCAGTTCTTC. This encodes CASSLGLAGESEQFF.

The chain is built from TRBV27 and TRBJ2-3; 9 nucleotides align to TRBD2. J lost 3 bases, V lost 6 bases, and 13 bases had no gene match. The CDR3 has 17 amino acids. In germline, CDR1 is MNHEY, CDR2 SMNVEV (reference sequence). CDR3 region: CASRSVGLARATDTQYF. The CDR3 coding sequence is TGTGCCAGCAGATCCGTAGGACTAGCGCGGGCGACAGATACGCAGTATTTT.

This sequence joins TRBV6-1 and TRBJ2-1, with TRBD2 identical over 8 bases. The CDR3 loop spans 15 amino acids. CDR1 is MNHNS and CDR2 is SASEGT in the germline V gene. J gave up 0 bases and V 7 bases, and 5 bases lay outside the gene matches. The CDR3 loop is CASTTAGVSYNEQFF. Written as DNA, the CDR3 is TGTGCCAGCACCACAGCGGGAGTCTCCTACAATGAGCAGTTCTTC.

Sample share makes this clonotype medium-sized. The chain employs TRBV4-1 and TRBJ2-1; D is undetermined. Germline loops: CDR1 MGHRA, CDR2 YSYEKL. V lost 0 bases and J 6 bases, leaving 3 bases between the germline ends. This CDR3 is built from 12 residues. CDR3 sequence reads: CASSQESNEQFF. The CDR3 DNA reads TGCGCCAGCAGCCAAGAATCCAATGAGCAGTTCTTC.

The count of this clonotype is one. The V call is TRBV24-1, the J call TRBJ2-1; 10 positions agree with TRBD2. The CDR3 contains 16 residues. Germline CDR1 reads KGHDR; CDR2 reads SFDVKD. V lost 3 bases, J lost 0 bases, and 1 base stayed unmatched. The CDR3 sequence is CATSDPSGSSYNEQFF. CDR3 in DNA: TGTGCCACCAGTGATCCTAGCGGGAGCTCCTACAATGAGCAGTTCTTC.

In DNA, the CDR3 is TGTGCCAGCAGTGACTTCGGGAGCGGGAACGAAGAGACGCAGTACTTC. It codes for CASSDFGSGNEETQYF. This chain connects TRBV6-7 to TRBJ2-3; TRBD2 matches 7 bases. The end of the DNA aligns better with TRBJ2-7, so the J call may be wrong. TRBV6-7 is labeled an ORF, and its function is uncertain. This CDR3 region has 16 residues.

V is TRBV7-8 and J is TRBJ2-1; no definite D call. TRBJ2-5 explains the end of the DNA better; the J call may be wrong. Germline V gene lookup returns CDR1 SGHVS and CDR2 FQNEAQ. The CDR3 totals 14 residues. The CDR3 loop reads CASSLRVGFRAQYF. The CDR3 DNA reads TGTGCCAGCAGCCTAAGAGTTGGGTTTCGGGCCCAGTACTTC.

By share of the sample, this clonotype is medium-sized. The chain combines TRBV20-1 with TRBJ2-1; TRBD1 is a possible D gene (6 bases). The CDR3 contains 17 residues. V dropped 2 bases and J dropped 0 bases, with 17 bases sitting between them. Germline loops: CDR1 DFQATT, CDR2 SNEGSKA (reference sequence). The chain's CDR3 is CSARSPSGRGSYNEQFF. DNA of the CDR3: TGCAGTGCTAGATCTCCGTCGGGCAGGGGCTCCTACAATGAGCAGTTCTTC.

The chain recombines TRBV25-1 with TRBJ1-2; D gene unclear. CDR1 and CDR2 from the germline V gene are MGHDK and SYGVNS. V was trimmed by 5 bases and J by 8 bases, leaving 18 bases between them. The CDR3 is made up of 14 amino acids. The CDR3 protein is CASSRGERFWGYTF. CDR3 sequence (DNA): TGTGCCAGCAGTCGTGGGGAGCGGTTTTGGGGCTACACCTTC.

The chain has TRBV10-3 and TRBJ2-5; either TRBD1 or TRBD2 may supply D (6 bases each). The CDR3 is 14 residues long. From germline, CDR1 is ENHRY and CDR2 SYGVKD. The CDR3 DNA reads as TGTGCGGGCCTCGGGGGCGGGGACCAAGAGACCCAGTACTTC. Its protein product is CAGLGGGDQETQYF.

This clonotype rates as medium-sized (0.01 to 0.1%). CDR3 sequence: CASSRGLAGGEDTQYF. DNA of the CDR3: TGTGCCAGCAGCCGTGGACTAGCGGGAGGTGAGGATACGCAGTATTTT. J is TRBJ2-3 and V is TRBV7-2, with TRBD2 identical over 14 bases. V trimming: 5 bases; J trimming: 6 bases; junction bases outside the gene matches: 7. The germline CDR1 and CDR2 sequences are SGHTA and FQGNSA. The CDR3 contains 16 residues.

The chain uses TRBV7-6 and TRBJ1-1; D is undetermined. This CDR3 contains 13 residues. In germline, CDR1 is SGHVS, CDR2 FNYEAQ. The V end was cut by 5 bases, the J end by 1 base, with 8 bases between. The CDR3 reads CASSKDQNTEAFF. CDR3 coding DNA: TGTGCCAGCAGCAAGGACCAGAACACTGAAGCTTTCTTT.

In regard to this clonotype: An end of the junction does not agree with germline; a read error may underlie this. The genes are TRBV10-3 and TRBJ2-4; 7 positions match TRBD2. Germline V gives CDR1 ENHRY, CDR2 SYGVKD. The CDR3 length is 16 residues. CDR3 coding DNA: TGTGCCATCAGCTTGGGGCGGGCGGGAGCCAAAAATACGCAGTATTTC. Protein: CAISLGRAGAKNTQYF.

Details on this clonotype: One junction end does not reproduce the germline sequence, and a read error may be involved. The J gene is TRBJ2-3, the V gene TRBV7-2; D tentatively fits TRBD1 or TRBD2 (5 bases each). This CDR3 contains 14 residues. In germline, CDR1 is SGHTA, CDR2 FQGNSA. The CDR3 loop reads CASSGRASTDTQYF. The CDR3 region has the DNA TGTGCGAGCAGCGGCAGGGCCAGCACAGATACGCAGTATTTC.

This clonotype is judged medium-sized (0.01 to 0.1%). This chain connects TRBV12-3 or TRBV12-4 to TRBJ2-2, with 8 bases that match TRBD1. V lost 3 bases, J lost 4 bases, and 7 bases stayed unmatched. There are 16 residues in the CDR3. CDR3 region: CASSFSGTGFTGELFF. CDR3 nucleotides: TGTGCCAGCAGTTTCTCCGGGACAGGTTTCACCGGGGAGCTGTTTTTT.

The CDR3 region has the DNA TGTGCCAGCAGTTACGCGGGGCTGGCTGAAGCTTTCTTT. It is translated as CASSYAGLAEAFF. V usage is TRBV6-5 and J usage is TRBJ1-1, with a tentative D call TRBD1 (5 bases). The germline V gene has CDR1 MNHEY and CDR2 SVGAGI. CDR3 length: 13 residues. V lost 2 bases, J lost 6 bases, and 10 bases lay in between.

The chain carries TRBV7-2 and TRBJ2-6, with D tentatively TRBD2 (6 bases). This CDR3 is built from 16 residues. CDR1 and CDR2 from the germline V gene are SGHTA and FQGNSA. V lost 5 bases and J 2 bases, leaving 13 bases between the germline ends. This CDR3 reads CASSPRRGPGANVLTF. Written as DNA, the CDR3 is TGTGCCAGCAGCCCAAGGCGGGGTCCTGGGGCCAACGTCCTGACTTTC.

This chain uses TRBV27 with TRBJ2-1; 7 bases fit TRBD1. Germline-derived CDR1 and CDR2 are MNHEY and SMNVEV (reference sequence). After removal of 7 bases from V and 6 bases from J, the junction contained 12 bases not matched to a gene. This CDR3 region has 15 residues. The CDR3 reads CASTGRGQNLNEQFF. In DNA form, the CDR3 reads TGTGCCAGCACGGGAAGGGGGCAAAATCTCAATGAGCAGTTCTTC.